The source of this T cell receptor beta chain is a study of blood T cell repertoires in COVID-19 (dated by TCRdb to about 2020). Notes on the research overall: Samples covering the acute and convalescent phases of COVID-19 were provided by collaborators in the United States, Italy and Spain. The sample metadata nearly always contained a de-identified subject ID, COVID-19 status, age in years and sex. The samples were drawn from the first 160 participants of the ongoing ImmuneRACE study and from some 1,300 subjects provided by 6 global collaborators. HLA class I and class II types, where available, came from metadata supplied by the sample provider rather than from assay-based typing. Deeply sampled blood TCRbeta repertoires from subjects exposed to, actively infected with, or recovered from COVID-19 were included in the dataset. The material from the prospective study consisted of cDNA or gDNA derived from T cells, B-cell-depleted T cells, or PBMCs. The repertoires were released in a freely available public database meant as a resource for research on the immune response to SARS-CoV-2.

Participants in the prospective study were aged 18 to 89 years, lived in under 30 United States geographic areas, and enrolled through a virtual design. In the prospective study, participants were assigned to cohorts based on the clinical history participants reported in a screening survey and a study questionnaire. Each participant in the prospective study had whole blood, serum and a nasopharyngeal or oropharyngeal swab collected by mobile phlebotomists. Over an approximately 2-month period, participants in the prospective study had the option of providing additional blood draws and questionnaires. Before DNA extraction, prospective study blood samples were shipped either frozen or at room temperature. V sheds 4 bases and J sheds 1 base, leaving 15 bases between their ends. From the germline V gene, CDR1 is SNHLY and CDR2 is FYNNEI. From the cysteine through the phenylalanine, the CDR3 covers 16 amino acids. Of the read, only the CDR3 DNA is kept; its 48 bases are in frame from base 1.

TCRbeta CDR3 regions were amplified from genomic DNA by means of the immunoSEQ Assay, a bias-controlled multiplex PCR. From the authors' description of their analysis: The number of nucleated cells in each sample was estimated from the amplification of reference gene primers within the assay. To quantify the absolute abundance of each unique TCRbeta CDR3 rearrangement, sequence reads were collapsed and filtered. For each sample, productive Simpson clonality was calculated as the square root of Simpson's diversity index across productive rearrangements. Drawn from immuneACCESS, this table holds only the in-frame rearrangements with V and J called that TCRdb kept. Clones are partly lost; checked studies trace under half to an unresolved V gene and leave the rest unexplained. That table is the source of V, J and clone size, and D and trimming were worked out from the DNA. For this sample the table gives 200,000 to 250,000 clones, of which 87% were detected only once. The ten largest clones take up approximately 2.4% of the sample.

This clone was recorded once. What antigen it recognizes has not been identified. One base away there is no much larger clone; base qualities are not given. Overall results and qualifications from the work: Clinical and demographic metadata were provided uncurated, with the amount varying by source and participant.

The rearrangement joined TRBV2 to TRBJ2-3, and the D gene may be TRBD1, 6 bases matching. The sequenced material came from PBMCs or T cells enriched from blood (not recorded which). This clonotype was obtained from a woman between 25 and 40 years old with acute COVID-19. The base sequence is TGTGCCAGCAGTGCCCTGAGGGGGTGGGGCACAGATACGCAGTATTTT. Translated, this gives CASSALRGWGTDTQYF. The full variable domain, with segments outside the CDR3 supplied by the reference TRBV2 and TRBJ2-3 proteins, appears as EPEVTQTPSHQVTQMGQEVILRCVPISNHLYFYWYRQILGQKVEFLVSFYNNEISEKSEIFDDQFSVERPDGSNFTLKIRSTKLEDSAMYFCASSALRGWGTDTQYFGPGTRLTVL.